This T cell receptor (beta chain) appears in the sequencing data of a study of blood T cell repertoires in COVID-19. V lost 6 bases and J lost 3; bases outside the gene matches: 1. The CDR3 spans 13 residues. Libraries were prepared by immunoSEQ multiplex PCR; TCRdb keeps only in-frame clonotypes and omits some of them. The sample holds 110,000 or so clones; about nine tenths are singletons and the top ten take 7.7%. The TCR originated in a human donor in a cohort sampled during active COVID-19. The specimen was peripheral blood. This chain uses TRBV12-3 or TRBV12-4 with TRBJ2-4; 8 bases match TRBD1. CDR3 amino acids: CASSGTGKNIQYF. The CDR3 DNA reads as TGTGCCAGCAGCGGGACAGGCAAAAACATTCAGTACTTC.